The rows below give T cell receptor beta chains drawn from one sample of a study of CDR3 diversity in severe acne. TCRdb re-called the PCR reads through MiXCR, storing one row per CDR3 protein. The sample shows roughly 100,000 distinct CDR3 sequences, about half of them seen only once. Sequenced input: blood. The receptor set was obtained from a male donor with acne. Both conserved end residues are part of each CDR3. D genes are given only for firm matches. Clone size is shown for a subset of rows, as once, few, many or a class of expanded clone.

J gene: TRBJ2-3
D gene: TRBD2
V gene: TRBV6-5
clone size: -
CDR3 protein: CASSRRTSGRESTDTQYF

J gene: TRBJ2-5
D gene: -
V gene: TRBV25-1
clone size: -
CDR3 protein: CASSGPVETQYF

J gene: TRBJ1-2
D gene: TRBD1
V gene: TRBV27
clone size: -
CDR3 protein: CASSQGQGRRGYTF

J gene: TRBJ1-1
D gene: -
V gene: TRBV6-6
clone size: -
CDR3 protein: CASGEDGKNTEAFF

J gene: TRBJ2-2
D gene: -
V gene: TRBV29-1
clone size: many
CDR3 protein: CSVSAGVDTGELFF

J gene: TRBJ2-2
D gene: -
V gene: TRBV29-1
clone size: few
CDR3 protein: CSVEDELGGELFF

J gene: TRBJ1-1
D gene: -
V gene: TRBV24-1
clone size: -
CDR3 protein: CATSDSGNTEAFF

J gene: TRBJ2-7
D gene: TRBD2
V gene: TRBV2
clone size: -
CDR3 protein: CARIGTSGSNEQYF

J gene: TRBJ2-1
D gene: TRBD1
V gene: TRBV19
clone size: -
CDR3 protein: CASSPGGVEQFF

J gene: TRBJ1-6
D gene: -
V gene: TRBV2
clone size: -
CDR3 protein: CASTRNSPLHF

J gene: -
D gene: -
V gene: TRBV24-1
clone size: -
CDR3 protein: CATRSGSYNEQFF

J gene: TRBJ2-1
D gene: TRBD2
V gene: TRBV18
clone size: -
CDR3 protein: CASSPSSGNSYNEQFF

J gene: TRBJ1-4
D gene: -
V gene: TRBV29-1
clone size: -
CDR3 protein: CSVEIKTGRGEKLFF

J gene: TRBJ2-3
D gene: TRBD2
V gene: TRBV2
clone size: -
CDR3 protein: CASLRGGSSTDTQYF

J gene: TRBJ2-7
D gene: TRBD1
V gene: TRBV20-1
clone size: few
CDR3 protein: CSARVGTGGDEQYF

J gene: TRBJ1-6
D gene: -
V gene: TRBV30
clone size: -
CDR3 protein: CVWRLMDDSPLHF

J gene: TRBJ2-2
D gene: TRBD1
V gene: TRBV25-1
clone size: -
CDR3 protein: CASRATGTVNTGELFF

J gene: TRBJ2-3
D gene: -
V gene: TRBV20-1
clone size: -
CDR3 protein: CSARTQYF

J gene: TRBJ2-1
D gene: TRBD2
V gene: TRBV10-3
clone size: -
CDR3 protein: CAISEPKGGRHNEQFF

J gene: TRBJ1-2
D gene: -
V gene: TRBV6-1
clone size: -
CDR3 protein: CASSDRSSTNYGYIF

J gene: TRBJ2-1
D gene: TRBD2
V gene: TRBV15
clone size: -
CDR3 protein: CATAESGRAAVANEQFF

J gene: TRBJ2-1
D gene: TRBD2
V gene: TRBV11-2
clone size: -
CDR3 protein: CASRLPTAGGLNEQFF

J gene: TRBJ2-6
D gene: TRBD2
V gene: TRBV20-1
clone size: few
CDR3 protein: CSARTSGSITGLCSGANVLTF

J gene: TRBJ2-7
D gene: TRBD1
V gene: TRBV7-3
clone size: few
CDR3 protein: CASSLIAGLRDRAYEQYF

J gene: TRBJ2-7
D gene: TRBD1
V gene: TRBV20-1
clone size: once
CDR3 protein: CSAETGGAFSKQYF

J gene: TRBJ1-1
D gene: -
V gene: TRBV20-1
clone size: -
CDR3 protein: CSARVNLNTEAFF

J gene: TRBJ2-6
D gene: TRBD2
V gene: TRBV5-1
clone size: many
CDR3 protein: CASTLTGLAAPGANVLTF

J gene: TRBJ2-3
D gene: -
V gene: TRBV7-6
clone size: -
CDR3 protein: CASPPEGLNTQYF

J gene: TRBJ1-5
D gene: TRBD1
V gene: TRBV2
clone size: few
CDR3 protein: CASSGGTGTLGNQPQHF